The present T cell receptor beta chain was sequenced within a study of regulatory T cells in long-lasting Graves disease (dated by TCRdb to the early 2020s). In terms of the full investigation: Antithyroid drugs had been taken for less than 3 months by newly diagnosed Graves' disease patients. The study was registered as a clinical trial and conducted in China. A total of around 35 samples were covered by TCR sequencing, comprising some 13 persistent and approximately 20 newly diagnosed Graves' disease patients. Persistent Graves' disease patients were compared with newly diagnosed Graves' disease patients by peripheral blood TCR sequencing and RNA sequencing. The full study reports these points: Only peripheral blood was studied, because thyroid tissue, the primary lesion, was inaccessible. Sequencing and analysis were limited to the TCR beta chain. Persistent patients shared more public clonotypes among themselves (fewer than 3,000) than newly diagnosed patients did (over 950). The authors acknowledged the small sample size as a limitation that may reduce accuracy. TRBV28, TRBJ1-2 and TRBJ2-5 were preferentially used in persistent disease, while TRBV20-1 and TRBJ2-1 were favored in newly diagnosed disease. Lower TCR Shannon entropy and fewer highly expanded clones were observed in persistent Graves' disease patients than in newly diagnosed patients, which suggested clonal expansion.

The method behind the library was multiplex PCR. The listed sequencing device is Illumina HiSeq 4000. TCR beta libraries were built with iRepertoire HTBI primers and Arm-PCR amplification of CDR3 regions. Before sequencing, the PCR products underwent gel purification. As for the original processing: Across samples, roughly 60 TRBV and 13 to 15 TRBJ segments were identified and used for gene usage analysis of CDR3 amino acid clonotypes. COPE and FqMerger were used to merge filtered high-quality paired reads into contigs. BLAST was used to align contigs to IMGT TRBV, TRBD and TRBJ reference genes, with CDR3 defined following IMGT. Any clonotype with a frequency above 0.1% was counted as a highly expanded clone. Repertoire diversity was measured by Shannon entropy, and V-J evenness by the Gini coefficient. Clonotypes shared by more than one individual were considered public. TCRdb passed the public sequencing reads through fastp at Q25 and MiXCR, retaining productive beta sequences. Records with the same CDR3 protein are collapsed into one entry carrying the most frequent genes and DNA. The V and J calls reflect TCRdb's pipeline rather than the authors' work. For this sample the table gives fewer than 450,000 distinct CDR3 sequences, of which about 15% were detected only once. The ten largest make up about 7.8% of the sample.

This clonotype was seen many times. The antigen it binds to is not known. No base quality information exists; no much larger clone differs at one position. V has 0 bases trimmed and J has 1 base trimmed; junction bases matching no gene number 4. CDR3 length: 16 amino acids, cysteine to phenylalanine. CDR3 DNA only is kept here, 48 bases in frame from base 1. The CDR1 and CDR2 encoded by the germline V gene are MNHEY and SVGEGT. The sample's time point label, decoded: newly diagnosed GD, antithyroid drugs for less than 3 months. RNA was extracted from PBMCs in TRIzol for both TCR sequencing and RNA sequencing. The diagnosis of Graves' disease followed American Thyroid Association guidelines. Patients for the study were recruited at an endocrinology department in Xi'an, China. From each patient, around 9 milliliters of peripheral blood was collected into an EDTA anticoagulant tube. Ficoll Paque Plus density gradient separation was used to isolate PBMCs, and no additional T cell sorting was done. An Agilent 2100 Bioanalyzer and agarose gel were used to assess RNA quality, and a NanoDrop 2000 was used to measure RNA concentration.

These data were also reused for a study on T cells in Graves' hyperthyroidism and ophthalmopathy. The second paper states: Stable Graves' hyperthyroidism was defined as no progression to ophthalmopathy during 18 months of follow-up. Hyperthyroidism patients were newly diagnosed, with disease duration under 2 months, and aged 18 to 65 years. Any patient with an uncontrolled infection, another autoimmune disease, pregnancy or lactation was excluded. Diagnoses were established on the basis of clinical symptoms, serum thyroxine and TRAb, thyroid ultrasound, and orbital computed tomography. A first-round RT-PCR of the TCR CDR3 used the HTBI primer set with the Qiagen OneStep RT-PCR kit. Blood samples also contained most of the expanded thyroid clonotypes (frequency above 0.001), which suggests that blood repertoires may reflect thyroid immune responses. In cross-validation, a model built on a 13 V-J signature told ophthalmopathy apart from stable hyperthyroidism with just under 90% sensitivity and about 81% specificity, and in testing the same model reached 80%/75%. In validation, the model predicted progression to ophthalmopathy a median of roughly 6.2 months before onset, with approximately 68% sensitivity and roughly 72% specificity. To identify distinguishing TCR V-J signatures, a discovery cohort of around 100 patients was used, comprising 40 to 45 with Graves' ophthalmopathy and 57 with stable Graves' hyperthyroidism. Prospective prediction of ophthalmopathy was tested in an independent validation cohort consisting of fewer than 20 hyperthyroidism patients and 15 or so patients who later progressed to ophthalmopathy. For training and testing, the 100 or so patients in the discovery cohort were randomly divided in a 7:3 ratio. Thyroid tissue and blood T-cell repertoires from six Graves' hyperthyroidism patients were also compared in the study. After sampling, hyperthyroidism patients received methimazole starting at 30 mg daily, and ophthalmopathy patients received high-dose intravenous methylprednisolone. Libraries were constructed in a second round of multiplex PCR, after which size selection and purification were performed. Libraries were sequenced paired-end with 100 bp reads on an Illumina HiSeq2000. SOAPnuke was used to process the raw data, removing reads that contained adapters or uncalled bases, had a mean Phred below 15, or lacked an exact match to the constant primer or identifier. COPE v1.2.5 was used to merge the high-quality paired reads, and each unique nucleotide sequence was defined as a clonotype. MiTCR v1.1 was used to align clonotypes to the IMGT TRBV, TRBD and TRBJ reference segments. Only V-J combinations with frequency above 0.0001, covering roughly 99% of repertoires, were analysed. The TCS score was defined as F50 (clonal expansion) divided by E x V (chaos), with BLOSUM62-based TCRdist calculated between CDR3 peptides within each V-J. Welch's t-statistics and random forest reduced some 510 V-J features to 13, which were used in a naive Bayes classifier (R e1071). Sample size was not statistically predetermined, and blinding of investigators to group allocation was not performed. According to the paper, TCR Vbeta CDR3 sequencing was carried out on 120 to 150 peripheral blood samples, which came from some 41 ophthalmopathy, some 73 hyperthyroidism and 17 progressor patients.

This receptor was identified in a woman aged 40 to 50 with Graves disease. Donor details come from another sample of the same person, matched by shared clones. The specimen was peripheral blood mononuclear cells (PBMCs), collected at new diagnosis, from a patient treated with antithyroid drugs. The sequence links TRBV6-2 or TRBV6-3 to TRBJ2-7; 9 bases in the middle match TRBD2. This receptor carries the CDR3 CASSYSISGGSYEQYF. The nucleotide sequence reads as follows: TGTGCCAGCAGTTACTCGATCAGCGGGGGGTCCTACGAGCAGTACTTC.